The TCR beta chain described here comes from a study of blood T cell repertoires in COVID-19. The overall study: PBMCs, B-cell-depleted T cells, or T cells were the source of the cDNA or gDNA that made up the material.

Original data processing: For nucleated cells, counts were estimated from reference gene primer amplification. The assay was immunoSEQ multiplex PCR, and TCRdb's table has in-frame clones only and misses some. V, J and clone size derive from that table, while D and trimming were established from the DNA sequence. The sample lists some 150,000 clones; approximately 80% were seen once. The CDR3 has 14 residues. Germline CDR1 SQVTM, CDR2 ANQGSEA. This clone was counted once. The chain carries TRBV29-1 and TRBJ2-5, with D possibly being TRBD2 (7 bases). Specimen: peripheral blood. The receptor comes from a woman aged 40 to 49 with active or convalescent COVID-19. DNA of the CDR3: TGCAGTTCCTTGGGAGGGTTAGGGGGAGAGACCCAGTACTTC. This sequence encodes CSSLGGLGGETQYF.